This T cell receptor beta chain emerged from a study of blood T cell repertoires in COVID-19. The CDR3 has 14 amino acids. Germline V lookup: CDR1 GTSNPN, CDR2 SVGIG (reference sequence). V shed 5 bases and J shed 0 bases, with 10 bases lying between them. Using immunoSEQ multiplex PCR, the repertoire was profiled, and TCRdb retains in-frame clones only, with some absent. Altogether roughly 130,000 clones are present, approximately 81% being singletons, with the ten largest covering 4.5% to 7%. This chain joins TRBV30 and TRBJ2-2; no definite D call. This clonotype originated in a man aged 35-49 years with acute COVID-19. Material: PBMCs or T cells enriched from blood (not recorded which). The CDR3 bases are TGTGCCTGGGCCGCGAGTACGAACACCGGGGAGCTGTTTTTT. Translated, it gives CAWAASTNTGELFF.